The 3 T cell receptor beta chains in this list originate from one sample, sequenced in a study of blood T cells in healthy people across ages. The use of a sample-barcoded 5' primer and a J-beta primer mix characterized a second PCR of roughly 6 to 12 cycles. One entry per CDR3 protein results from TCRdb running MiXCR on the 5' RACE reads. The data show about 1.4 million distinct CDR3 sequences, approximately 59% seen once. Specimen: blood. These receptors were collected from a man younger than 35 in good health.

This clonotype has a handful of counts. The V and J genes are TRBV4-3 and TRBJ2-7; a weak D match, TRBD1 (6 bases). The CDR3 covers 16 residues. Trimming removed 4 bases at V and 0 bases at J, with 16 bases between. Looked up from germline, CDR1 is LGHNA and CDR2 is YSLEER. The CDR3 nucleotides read TGCGCCAGCAGCCTTGGTTACAGGGACAACTCCTACGAGCAGTACTTC. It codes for CASSLGYRDNSYEQYF.

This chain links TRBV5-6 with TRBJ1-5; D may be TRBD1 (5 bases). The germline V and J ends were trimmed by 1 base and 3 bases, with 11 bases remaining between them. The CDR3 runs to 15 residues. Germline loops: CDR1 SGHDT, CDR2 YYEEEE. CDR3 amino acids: CASSLKYGANQPQHF. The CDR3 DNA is TGTGCCAGCAGCTTGAAATACGGGGCCAATCAGCCCCAGCATTTT.

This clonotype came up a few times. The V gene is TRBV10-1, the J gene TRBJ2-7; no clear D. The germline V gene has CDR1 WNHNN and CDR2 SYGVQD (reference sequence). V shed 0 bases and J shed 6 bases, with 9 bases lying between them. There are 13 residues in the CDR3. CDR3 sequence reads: CASSESPAAEQYF. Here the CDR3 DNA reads TGCGCCAGCAGTGAGTCGCCCGCAGCCGAGCAGTACTTC.